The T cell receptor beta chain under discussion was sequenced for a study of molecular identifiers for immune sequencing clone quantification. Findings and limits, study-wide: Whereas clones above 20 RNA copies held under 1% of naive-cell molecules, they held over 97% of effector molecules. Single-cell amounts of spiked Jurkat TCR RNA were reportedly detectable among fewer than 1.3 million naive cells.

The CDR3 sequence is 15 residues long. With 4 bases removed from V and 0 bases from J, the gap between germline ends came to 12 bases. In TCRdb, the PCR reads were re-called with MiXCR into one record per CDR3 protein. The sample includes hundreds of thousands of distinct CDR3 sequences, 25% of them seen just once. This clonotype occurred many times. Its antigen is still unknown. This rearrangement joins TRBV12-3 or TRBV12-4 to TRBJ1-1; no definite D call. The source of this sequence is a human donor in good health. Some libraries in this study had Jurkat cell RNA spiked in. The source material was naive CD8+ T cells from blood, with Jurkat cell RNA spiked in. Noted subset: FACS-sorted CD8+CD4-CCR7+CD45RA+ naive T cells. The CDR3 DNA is TGTGCCAGCAGTTGGGGTGACGGGTTGAACACTGAAGCTTTCTTT. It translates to CASSWGDGLNTEAFF.